These T cell receptor beta chains were read from a single sample in a study of Ad26.COV2.S vaccination and SARS-CoV-2 variants. Some clones are missing from TCRdb's copy, which holds only in-frame ones; the method was immunoSEQ multiplex PCR. The sample shows approximately 240,000 clones, around 89% of them seen only once. Specimen: peripheral blood, collected in a trial of Ad26.COV2.S vaccine versus placebo. The receptors shown here come from a person aged 18-65 years who received the Ad26.COV2.S COVID-19 vaccine or a placebo. The CDR3 runs from the conserved cysteine through the conserved F or W. Each record gives: V gene, D gene, CDR3 length, clone size, J gene, CDR3 DNA, CDR3 protein. The D gene is left open where the match is weak. Clone sizes are given selectively: once, few, many, or a class where the clone is expanded.

TRBV4-3,-,15,-,TRBJ2-7,TGCGCCAGCAGCCAAGAGTCCAGCGGACCCTACGAGCAGTACTTC,CASSQESSGPYEQYF
TRBV2,-,15,-,TRBJ1-6,TGTGCCAGCAGTGAACAGGTCTTGTATAATTCACCCCTCCACTTT,CASSEQVLYNSPLHF
TRBV4-1,-,18,-,TRBJ2-1,TGCGCCAGCAGCCAAGTGACGCGATTGATCAGCTCCTACAATGAGCAGTTCTTC,CASSQVTRLISSYNEQFF
TRBV6-1,-,15,-,TRBJ1-5,TGTGCCAGCAGTGAACTGGGGGCTACAAATCAGCCCCAGCATTTT,CASSELGATNQPQHF
TRBV7-3,-,14,-,TRBJ1-5,TGTGCCAGCAGCTTAGGCCGGGACGGACAGCCCCAGCATTTT,CASSLGRDGQPQHF
TRBV14,-,12,-,TRBJ2-7,TGTGCCAGCAGCCAAGTAAGCTACGAGCAGTACTTC,CASSQVSYEQYF
TRBV6-2/TRBV6-3,-,16,-,TRBJ2-3,TGTGCCAGCAGTTACTTTCACGGGGTCCTCACAGATACGCAGTATTTT,CASSYFHGVLTDTQYF
TRBV6-5,-,13,-,TRBJ1-6,TGTGCCAGCAGTTACTCGAGGGAATCACCCCTCCACTTT,CASSYSRESPLHF
TRBV4-3,-,14,-,TRBJ2-1,TGCGCCAGCAGCCAAGATGGGACGGGGGAAGAGCAGTTCTTC,CASSQDGTGEEQFF
TRBV7-8,TRBD1,13,-,TRBJ2-7,TGTGCCAGCAGCACGCGGACAGGTTACGAGCAGTACTTC,CASSTRTGYEQYF
TRBV7-9,TRBD1,15,-,TRBJ1-2,TGTGCCAGCAGCTTAGGACAGGGGGCGAACTATGGCTACACCTTC,CASSLGQGANYGYTF
TRBV11-2,TRBD1,15,-,TRBJ2-2,TGTGCCAGCAGCTTAATTACAGGGGTGACCGGGGAGCTGTTTTTT,CASSLITGVTGELFF
TRBV28,-,15,-,TRBJ2-3,TGTGCCAGCAGTTTCGAGGCAGGGGGGACAGATACGCAGTATTTT,CASSFEAGGTDTQYF
TRBV5-5,-,14,-,TRBJ2-2,TGTGCCAGCAGTTTTAGACACAACACCGGGGAGCTGTTTTTT,CASSFRHNTGELFF
TRBV27,-,14,-,TRBJ1-6,TGTGCCAGCAGAGGACAGATTTATAATTCACCCCTCCACTTT,CASRGQIYNSPLHF
TRBV7-6,-,15,once,TRBJ2-3,TGTGCCAGCAGCCGCGCAGGTTCCCGCACAGATACGCAGTATTTT,CASSRAGSRTDTQYF
TRBV30,-,12,-,TRBJ2-7,TGTGCCTGGAGTGTATCGGTTTACGAGCAGTACTTC,CAWSVSVYEQYF
TRBV7-2,TRBD1,14,once,TRBJ2-5,TGTGCCAGCAGCCAGACAGGGGGCGTAGAGACCCAGTACTTC,CASSQTGGVETQYF